This T cell receptor (beta chain) is from a study of blood T cell repertoires in COVID-19. Across the study: Italy, Spain and the United States were the sources of the convalescent and acute COVID-19 samples.

Per the original methods: Amplification of reference gene primers was used by the study to estimate nucleated cell counts. Sequenced by immunoSEQ multiplex PCR; TCRdb stores in-frame clones only, minus some. The V and J calls and clone size are taken from that table; D and trimming were inferred from the DNA. The sample carries tens of thousands of clones, over 80% recorded once. CDR1 is KGHDR, CDR2 SFDVKD, per germline. The length of the CDR3 is 15 residues. Trimming pared 4 bases from V and 1 base from J, leaving 11 bases between. The rearrangement uses TRBV24-1 and TRBJ2-3; possible D gene TRBD1, 6 bases. This clonotype was sampled from a human donor in a cohort sampled during active COVID-19. Specimen: peripheral blood. DNA of the CDR3: TGTGCCACCAGTGACCCTGCAGGGGGCACAGATACGCAGTATTTT. Translation: CATSDPAGGTDTQYF.